This is a list of T cell receptor beta chains from one sample in a study of blood T cell repertoires in COVID-19. The table came from immunoSEQ multiplex PCR; TCRdb's copy has only in-frame clones and leaves some out. Among around 150,000 clones listed, around 84% were seen once. The sample consisted of peripheral blood. These receptors were obtained from an older man with acute or convalescent COVID-19. The CDR3 runs from the conserved cysteine through the conserved F or W. Each record gives: CDR3 DNA, CDR3 protein, V gene, J gene, clone size, D gene. The D gene is left open where the match is weak. Some rows have no size entry. The others give once, few or many, or a class for an expanded clone.

CDR3 DNA: TGTGCCAGCTCCCACCGCGAAGGGGCGACGGGGAACACTGAAGCTTTCTTT; CDR3 protein: CASSHREGATGNTEAFF; V gene: TRBV18; J gene: TRBJ1-1; clone size: -; D gene: -
CDR3 DNA: TGTGCCAGTAGTATGAGGGCCTACGCACTCCAATCAAACACTGAAGCTTTCTTT; CDR3 protein: CASSMRAYALQSNTEAFF; V gene: TRBV19; J gene: TRBJ1-1; clone size: -; D gene: -
CDR3 DNA: TGTGCCAGCAGTCCAGGGCTCTATAATTCACCCCTCCACTTT; CDR3 protein: CASSPGLYNSPLHF; V gene: TRBV28; J gene: TRBJ1-6; clone size: -; D gene: -
CDR3 DNA: TGTGCCAGCAGCCAAGAGGGTGGACAACGTGACGAGCAGTACTTC; CDR3 protein: CASSQEGGQRDEQYF; V gene: TRBV3-1/TRBV3-2; J gene: TRBJ2-7; clone size: -; D gene: -
CDR3 DNA: TGTGCCAGCGGGACTATTGCCTCCTACGAGCAGTACTTC; CDR3 protein: CASGTIASYEQYF; V gene: TRBV6-5; J gene: TRBJ2-7; clone size: -; D gene: TRBD2
CDR3 DNA: TGTGCCAGCAGTGAACCCTTTTACGAGCAGTACTTC; CDR3 protein: CASSEPFYEQYF; V gene: TRBV6-1; J gene: TRBJ2-7; clone size: -; D gene: -
CDR3 DNA: TGTGCCAGCAGCTTAAGGCAGGGCAGCGAAAAACTGTTTTTT; CDR3 protein: CASSLRQGSEKLFF; V gene: TRBV11-2; J gene: TRBJ1-4; clone size: -; D gene: -
CDR3 DNA: TGTGCCAGCTCACAGGAACAGGCTCAATCCATGGGCGGCACTGAAGCTTTCTTT; CDR3 protein: CASSQEQAQSMGGTEAFF; V gene: TRBV18; J gene: TRBJ1-1; clone size: once; D gene: -
CDR3 DNA: TGTGCCACCAGCGACTCGACAGGGGGGATCTACGAGCAGTACTTC; CDR3 protein: CATSDSTGGIYEQYF; V gene: TRBV24-1; J gene: TRBJ2-7; clone size: -; D gene: TRBD1
CDR3 DNA: TGTGCCATCAAGTCAGCGGGAGGGCCGCACGAGCAGTACTTC; CDR3 protein: CAIKSAGGPHEQYF; V gene: TRBV10-3; J gene: TRBJ2-7; clone size: -; D gene: TRBD2
CDR3 DNA: TGTGCCAGCCGACTAGACTTTGGCTACGAGCAGTACTTC; CDR3 protein: CASRLDFGYEQYF; V gene: TRBV4-2; J gene: TRBJ2-7; clone size: -; D gene: -
CDR3 DNA: TGTGCCAGCAGCCAAGCCCTGGGGGGGCAGCCCCAGCATTTT; CDR3 protein: CASSQALGGQPQHF; V gene: TRBV3-1/TRBV3-2; J gene: TRBJ1-5; clone size: once; D gene: -
CDR3 DNA: TGTGCCACCAGTGATTTGCGGGCTGCGGGTTGGGTGCGCTACGAGCAGTACTTC; CDR3 protein: CATSDLRAAGWVRYEQYF; V gene: TRBV24-1; J gene: TRBJ2-7; clone size: once; D gene: -
CDR3 DNA: TGTGCCAGCTCACCAAACCCCGGACAGAAAGGGGTTGGCTACACCTTC; CDR3 protein: CASSPNPGQKGVGYTF; V gene: TRBV18; J gene: TRBJ1-2; clone size: -; D gene: -
CDR3 DNA: TGTGCCAGCAGTTTTTCTCTGTCCTACAATGAGCAGTTCTTC; CDR3 protein: CASSFSLSYNEQFF; V gene: TRBV28; J gene: TRBJ2-1; clone size: -; D gene: -
CDR3 DNA: TGTGCCAGCAGTTACTGGCAGGGGACCACAGATACGCAGTATTTT; CDR3 protein: CASSYWQGTTDTQYF; V gene: TRBV6-5; J gene: TRBJ2-3; clone size: -; D gene: -
CDR3 DNA: TGCGCCAGCAGCCGGGACAGGGGGCGCGGCACTGAAGCTTTCTTT; CDR3 protein: CASSRDRGRGTEAFF; V gene: TRBV5-1; J gene: TRBJ1-1; clone size: few; D gene: TRBD1
CDR3 DNA: TGTGCCAGCAGCTTAGAGCCAGGGCTTTCCTACGAGCAGTACTTC; CDR3 protein: CASSLEPGLSYEQYF; V gene: TRBV7-8; J gene: TRBJ2-7; clone size: -; D gene: -
CDR3 DNA: TGTGCCACCAGTGATCTCGACAGTGGCTACACCTTC; CDR3 protein: CATSDLDSGYTF; V gene: TRBV24-1; J gene: TRBJ1-2; clone size: -; D gene: -
CDR3 DNA: TGTGCCAGCAGTCCCAATGAGGGTAATGAAAAACTGTTTTTT; CDR3 protein: CASSPNEGNEKLFF; V gene: TRBV25-1; J gene: TRBJ1-4; clone size: -; D gene: -
CDR3 DNA: TGTGCCACCAGCAGAGGTTCCCTCACAGGGTACGAGCAGTACTTC; CDR3 protein: CATSRGSLTGYEQYF; V gene: TRBV15; J gene: TRBJ2-7; clone size: few; D gene: -
CDR3 DNA: TGTGCCAGCAGCCTTTTTACTAGCGGGATTTCCGGCAAAAACATTCAGTACTTC; CDR3 protein: CASSLFTSGISGKNIQYF; V gene: TRBV7-2; J gene: TRBJ2-4; clone size: -; D gene: TRBD2
CDR3 DNA: TGTGCCACGAAGCCAGGGGAGGGGGAGACCCAGTACTTC; CDR3 protein: CATKPGEGETQYF; V gene: TRBV6-6; J gene: TRBJ2-5; clone size: -; D gene: -
CDR3 DNA: TGTGCCAGCACCCTCTCCGGTTGGGGCGAAGAAAAACTGTTTTTT; CDR3 protein: CASTLSGWGEEKLFF; V gene: TRBV28; J gene: TRBJ1-4; clone size: -; D gene: -
CDR3 DNA: TGCAGCGTTGAAGTGTCAGGGGGCGCGGAGACCCAGTACTTC; CDR3 protein: CSVEVSGGAETQYF; V gene: TRBV29-1; J gene: TRBJ2-5; clone size: -; D gene: TRBD1
CDR3 DNA: TGTGCCAGCAAGCCCCCGAATGGTGACACTGAAGCTTTCTTT; CDR3 protein: CASKPPNGDTEAFF; V gene: TRBV7-9; J gene: TRBJ1-1; clone size: -; D gene: -
CDR3 DNA: TGCGCCAGCAGCTTGGCTCTAGCGGGAGCGTACGAGCAGTACTTC; CDR3 protein: CASSLALAGAYEQYF; V gene: TRBV5-1; J gene: TRBJ2-7; clone size: -; D gene: TRBD2
CDR3 DNA: TGTGCCAGTCAACAGGGGAGCTCCTATAATTCACCCCTCCACTTT; CDR3 protein: CASQQGSSYNSPLHF; V gene: TRBV19; J gene: TRBJ1-6; clone size: -; D gene: TRBD1
CDR3 DNA: TGTGCCAGCAGCCCACGACCGGGACTAGCGAGAGATGAGCAGTTCTTC; CDR3 protein: CASSPRPGLARDEQFF; V gene: TRBV7-9; J gene: TRBJ2-1; clone size: few; D gene: TRBD2
CDR3 DNA: TGTGCCAGCAGCTCTAGCGGGACCCTGAAGGAGCAGTACTTC; CDR3 protein: CASSSSGTLKEQYF; V gene: TRBV7-6; J gene: TRBJ2-7; clone size: -; D gene: TRBD2